The T cell receptor (beta chain) under discussion was sequenced for a study of blood T cell repertoires in COVID-19. Here immunoSEQ multiplex PCR was the method, and the copy in TCRdb shows in-frame clones only, minus some. Of about 160,000 clones in the sample, about 80% were seen once. In Seattle, patients joined the study during active infection and were tracked longitudinally. From germline, CDR1 is MDHEN and CDR2 SYDVKM. Unmatched junction bases numbered 6, after V lost 5 bases and J lost 0 bases. The CDR3 spans 17 residues. The chain joins TRBV28 to TRBJ2-1; the match to TRBD1 covers 11 bases. The specimen was peripheral blood. This sequence originates from a woman between 35 and 50 years old with COVID-19, enrolled during active disease. CDR3 in DNA: TGTGCCAGCAGTATGCGGACAGGGGGCCGCTCCTACAATGAGCAGTTCTTC. It is translated as CASSMRTGGRSYNEQFF.